The table lists the clone carrying this T cell receptor (beta chain) with a few counts. Antigen unknown. Germline values: CDR1 MNHNS, CDR2 SASEGT. Trimming stripped 1 base from V and 3 bases from J, with 8 bases between. The CDR3 is 14 residues long. This record comes from a study of human T cells and chemical hapten exposure. Findings of the study overall: Sensitizing with DPC caused no change in TCRs above 1 in 1000 frequency.

Unique molecular identifiers were attached to individual cDNA molecules within the library. Original methodology: There were a median of approximately 96,000 TCRs per sample, with a range from roughly 20,000 to 700,000. Each CDR3 protein is one row after TCRdb ran MiXCR on the RACE reads. These V and J calls rely on TCRdb rather than the paper's analysis. The sample lists roughly 97,000 distinct CDR3 sequences, 25% to 35% occurring once. Time point of the sample: patch test 3, about 24 weeks after DPC sensitization. Treatment denoted: therapeutic diphenylcyclopropenone sensitization with weekly scalp DPC.

The sample was whole blood, taken in connection with sensitization to the hapten diphenylcyclopropenone (DPC). The chain recombines TRBV6-1 with TRBJ2-3; no firm D call. The sequence came from a man aged 40-49 years with alopecia areata. Some clones in this sample may be carry-over from other donors' samples. CDR3 amino acids: CASSEEWGTDTQYF. The CDR3 DNA reads as TGTGCCAGCAGTGAAGAGTGGGGAACAGATACGCAGTATTTT.